The rows below give T cell receptor beta chains drawn from one sample of a study of human T cells and chemical hapten exposure. Via MiXCR, TCRdb re-called the RACE reads, giving one row per CDR3 protein. The sample gives about 46,000 distinct CDR3 sequences, approximately 4.7% of which show up once; under 2% is in the top ten. Sequencing was performed on whole blood. The source is a female donor in good health. Some clones in this sample may be carry-over from other donors' samples. Each CDR3 is given with its conserved first and last residue. D genes are given only for firm matches. Some rows have no size entry. The others give once, few or many, or a class for an expanded clone.

V gene	clone size	J gene	D gene	CDR3 DNA	CDR3 protein
TRBV6-5	many	TRBJ2-5	NA	TGTGCCAGCAGTTACTTACGTGCAGGGGCAGAGACCCAGTACTTC	CASSYLRAGAETQYF
TRBV29-1	NA	TRBJ1-1	NA	TGCAGCGTTGACGAGGGGGGCACTGAAGCTTTCTTT	CSVDEGGTEAFF
TRBV7-2	NA	TRBJ2-2	NA	TGTGCCAGCAGCCCCGGGTTGAACACCGGGGAGCTGTTTTTT	CASSPGLNTGELFF
TRBV7-9	many	TRBJ1-1	NA	TGTGCCAGCAGCCGTATTAGGGATTCTGAAGCTTTCTTT	CASSRIRDSEAFF
TRBV29-1	few	TRBJ2-1	TRBD2	TGCAGCGTCGTACGACTAGCGGGGGTCGGGGATGAGCAGTTCTTC	CSVVRLAGVGDEQFF
TRBV7-2	many	TRBJ1-2	NA	TGTGCCAGCAGCTTCAGGGGAGACTATGGCTACACCTTC	CASSFRGDYGYTF
TRBV29-1	many	TRBJ2-7	TRBD1	TGCAGCGTTGCTTCCGGGACAGGGTCATACGAGCAGTACTTC	CSVASGTGSYEQYF
TRBV20-1	many	TRBJ1-5	NA	TGCAGTGCTAGGCCAGCTTGGGGCGGCAATAGCAATCAGCCCCAGCATTTT	CSARPAWGGNSNQPQHF
TRBV6-2/TRBV6-3	many	TRBJ1-1	NA	TGTGCCAGCAGTACACCATTAATGAACACTGAAGCTTTCTTT	CASSTPLMNTEAFF
TRBV29-1	many	TRBJ2-7	TRBD1	TGCAGCGTCGGCCGGGACAGGGGGAGAGGGTACGAGCAGTACTTC	CSVGRDRGRGYEQYF
TRBV20-1	many	TRBJ2-3	NA	TGCAGTGCTCCCCCTCTGGCGGGGCGCCAAACGGGTACGCAGTATTTT	CSAPPLAGRQTGTQYF
TRBV6-6	many	TRBJ1-3	NA	TGTGCCAGCAGTTACGCCCGACAGAGCTCTGGAAACACCATATATTTT	CASSYARQSSGNTIYF
TRBV5-4	NA	TRBJ2-7	TRBD1	TGTGCCAGCAGCTTAGGCCGGGACAGGGGTGCCTACGAGCAGTACTTC	CASSLGRDRGAYEQYF
TRBV9	few	TRBJ1-1	NA	TGTGCCAGCAGCGTGTCGACATCGAACACTGAAGCTTTCTTT	CASSVSTSNTEAFF
TRBV6-5	many	TRBJ2-4	NA	TGTGCCAGCACGGGCAGTCCCGAAAACATTCAGTACTTC	CASTGSPENIQYF
TRBV3-1	many	TRBJ1-5	NA	TGTGCCAGCAGAACTAAGACGAAGCCCCCGCGGCAGGGTAATAGCAATCAGCCCCAGCATTTT	CASRTKTKPPRQGNSNQPQHF
TRBV4-2	many	TRBJ2-3	TRBD2	TGTGCCAGCAGCCAAGATGCTAGCGGGGGGGCCTCCACAGATACGCAGTATTTT	CASSQDASGGASTDTQYF
TRBV20-1	many	TRBJ2-5	TRBD2	TGCAGTGCTAGACAGGAGCGGGGGACCCAAGAGACCCAGTACTTC	CSARQERGTQETQYF
TRBV12-3/TRBV12-4	many	TRBJ2-3	TRBD2	TGTGCCAGCACCCTCAGCGGGGGGGCCCCCGATACGCAGTATTTT	CASTLSGGAPDTQYF
TRBV11-2	many	TRBJ2-3	NA	TGTGCCACGGCCCGCTTCGGCTTGGGGCGCACAGATACGCAGTATTTT	CATARFGLGRTDTQYF
TRBV4-3	many	TRBJ2-3	TRBD2	TGCGCCAGCAGCCAAGATGGGCGGGGACTAGCGGGGGGAAACACAGATACGCAGTATTTT	CASSQDGRGLAGGNTDTQYF
TRBV7-8	many	TRBJ1-1	TRBD1	TGTGCCAGCAGCCCGTACATAGGACAGGGGGCGCAGGACACTGAAGCTTTCTTT	CASSPYIGQGAQDTEAFF
TRBV27	many	TRBJ2-3	NA	TGTGCCAGCAGTCCCCCGACTAGGGCAGATACGCAGTATTTT	CASSPPTRADTQYF
TRBV7-9	many	TRBJ1-1	TRBD1	TGTGCCAGCAGCTTGGGCAAGACAGGGGGCGGCACTGAAGCTTTCTTT	CASSLGKTGGGTEAFF
TRBV18	many	TRBJ2-3	NA	TGTGCCAGCTCACCGAAGACAGTGATAACCCGCCTGGATACGCAGTATTTT	CASSPKTVITRLDTQYF
TRBV18	few	TRBJ1-1	NA	TGTGCCAGCTCACCGAAAGGGGGGGAGAACACTGAAGCTTTCTTT	CASSPKGGENTEAFF
TRBV3-1	many	TRBJ1-1	NA	TGTGCCAGCAGCCAAGGCCGAAACACTGAAGCTTTCTTT	CASSQGRNTEAFF
TRBV4-3	many	TRBJ2-3	TRBD2	TGCGCCAGCAGCCAAGTGCCTAGCGGGGTCTGGACAGATACGCAGTATTTT	CASSQVPSGVWTDTQYF
TRBV6-5	many	TRBJ2-1	NA	TGTGCCAGCAGGAGGGGGGGGGCAAATGAGCAGTTCTTC	CASRRGGANEQFF